This T cell receptor (beta chain) derives from a study of T cells after yellow fever vaccination. Germline CDR1 LGHNA, CDR2 YSLEER. V was cut by 0 bases and J by 0 bases, with 13 bases left in between. The CDR3 has 17 residues. MiXCR, applied by TCRdb to the 5' RACE reads, yields one record per CDR3 protein. The table shows 45,000 to 60,000 distinct CDR3 sequences, with 6.5% to 8% occurring only once. This clonotype has more than one count but fewer than ten. The TCR was taken from a man aged 18 to 30 who received the YFV17D yellow fever vaccine. This rearrangement joins TRBV4-3 to TRBJ2-3; D may be TRBD2 (6 bases). The sequencing used CD8+ T cells not binding an NS4B(214-222) dextramer, sorted from PBMCs, collected more than 40 days after the first yellow fever vaccination. The CDR3: CASSQEVLLASTDTQYF. DNA of the CDR3: TGCGCCAGCAGCCAAGAGGTCCTACTAGCTAGCACAGATACGCAGTATTTT.